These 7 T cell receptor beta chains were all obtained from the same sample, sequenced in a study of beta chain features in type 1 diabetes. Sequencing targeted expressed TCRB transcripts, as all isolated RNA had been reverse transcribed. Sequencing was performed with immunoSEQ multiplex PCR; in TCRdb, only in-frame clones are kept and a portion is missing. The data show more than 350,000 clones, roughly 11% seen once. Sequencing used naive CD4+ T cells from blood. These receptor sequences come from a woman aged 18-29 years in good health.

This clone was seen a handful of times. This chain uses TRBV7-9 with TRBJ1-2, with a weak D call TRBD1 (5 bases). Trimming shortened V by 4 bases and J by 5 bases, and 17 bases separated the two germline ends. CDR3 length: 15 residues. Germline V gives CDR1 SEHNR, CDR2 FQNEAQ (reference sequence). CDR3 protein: CASSSDFRESYGYTF. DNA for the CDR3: TGTGCCAGCAGCTCGGACTTCAGGGAAAGTTATGGCTACACCTTC.

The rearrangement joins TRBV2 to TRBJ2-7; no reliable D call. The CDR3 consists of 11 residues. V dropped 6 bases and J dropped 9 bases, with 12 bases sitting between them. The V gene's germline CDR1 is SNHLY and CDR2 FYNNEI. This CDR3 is CASSPDFGQYF. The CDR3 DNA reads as TGTGCCAGCAGCCCCGACTTCGGGCAGTACTTC.

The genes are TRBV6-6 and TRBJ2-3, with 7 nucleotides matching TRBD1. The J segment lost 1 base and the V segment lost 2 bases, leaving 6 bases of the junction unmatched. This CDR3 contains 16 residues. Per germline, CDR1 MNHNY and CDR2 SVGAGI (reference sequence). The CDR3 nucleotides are TGTGCCAGCAGTTACGGAGCAGGGACAGGCACAGATACGCAGTATTTT. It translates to CASSYGAGTGTDTQYF.

The DNA of the CDR3 is TGTGCCAGCTCACCCCGACCGGGACAGGGGCCCTACGAGCAGTACTTC. It encodes CASSPRPGQGPYEQYF. This chain uses TRBV18 with TRBJ2-7; TRBD1 aligns across 10 bases. The CDR3 length is 16 residues. The germline V gene encodes CDR1 KGHSH and CDR2 LQKENI. V shed 3 bases, J shed 2 bases, and the junction held 7 bases outside the gene matches.

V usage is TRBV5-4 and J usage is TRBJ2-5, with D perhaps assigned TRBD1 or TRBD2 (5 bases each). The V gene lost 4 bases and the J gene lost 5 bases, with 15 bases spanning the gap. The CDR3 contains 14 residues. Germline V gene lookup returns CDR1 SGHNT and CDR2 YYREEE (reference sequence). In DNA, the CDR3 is TGTGCCAGCAGCGCCCGGGACGGCATGGAGACCCAGTACTTC. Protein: CASSARDGMETQYF.

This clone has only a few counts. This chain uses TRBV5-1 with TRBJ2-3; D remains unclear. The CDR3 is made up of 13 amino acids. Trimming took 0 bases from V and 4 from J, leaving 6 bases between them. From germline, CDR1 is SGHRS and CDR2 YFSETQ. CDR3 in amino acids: CASSLEQPDTQYF. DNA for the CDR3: TGCGCCAGCAGCTTGGAGCAACCAGATACGCAGTATTTT.

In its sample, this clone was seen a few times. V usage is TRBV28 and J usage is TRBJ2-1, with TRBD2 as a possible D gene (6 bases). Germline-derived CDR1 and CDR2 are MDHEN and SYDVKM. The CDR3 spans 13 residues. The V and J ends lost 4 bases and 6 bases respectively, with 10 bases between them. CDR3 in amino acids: CASSSGVSNEQFF. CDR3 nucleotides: TGTGCCAGCAGTTCGGGGGTTTCCAATGAGCAGTTCTTC.